The T cell receptor (beta chain) under discussion was sequenced for a study of siplizumab effects on memory and regulatory T cells (dated by TCRdb to the late 2010s). Looking at the study overall: The study looked at the effect of siplizumab, an anti-CD2 antibody, on alloreactive T-cell subsets in allogeneic mixed lymphocyte reactions made from human PBMCs. The research as a whole found: Unstimulated naive T cells appeared to be more diverse than memory T cells, and naive cells seemed to make a substantial contribution to the alloresponse. No functional confirmation was obtained for the suppressive function of proliferating Tregs from siplizumab cultures. Among mappable alloreactive CD4+ clones, an average Treg-derived fraction of roughly 71% was observed with siplizumab, compared with roughly 27% in control reactions. About 75-97% of proliferating CD4+ or CD8+ clones could not be given a naive or memory phenotype. The cumulative frequency of alloreactive sequences traceable to unstimulated CD4+ memory T cells was significantly reduced by siplizumab. Sequences below about 10^-5 frequency were poorly captured, so only a minor fraction of alloreactive clones could be mapped to unstimulated subsets.

Sorted unstimulated T cells and proliferating T cells recovered from mixed lymphocyte reactions were subjected to TCRbeta CDR3 sequencing. Fresh whole blood from some eleven HLA-typed healthy donors was used to isolate PBMCs. Libraries were made using the immunoSEQ multiplex PCR assay. Each sample had around 92,000 TCR templates assayed by the deep sequencing platform. Genomic DNA extracted from sorted T cells was the material used for TCRbeta CDR3 sequencing. The study's own analysis went as follows. The R programming language was used for clonal analysis of the TCRbeta CDR3 data. Comparing unstimulated samples against CFSE-low samples taken after the reaction was how alloreactive CD4+ and CD8+ clones were defined. Alloreactive CD4+ clones were assigned to regulatory or non-regulatory origin by matching sequences to sorted unstimulated Treg and non-Treg repertoires. Entries here come from immuneACCESS through TCRdb and include only in-frame sequences with V and J called. Some clones fail to appear in such tables; in the studies checked, an unresolved V gene covers under half of the shortfall, and the cause of the remainder is unknown. V and J calls plus clone size are reproduced from that table; the DNA served to infer D and trimming. This sample gives over 70,000 clones in total; around 93% of them show up just once. The top ten constitute around a sixth of the sample.

V was cut back by 4 bases and J by 1 base, leaving a gap of 10 bases between them. The CDR3 has 14 amino acids, counting the end cysteine and phenylalanine. Of the read, only the CDR3 DNA is kept; its 42 bases are in frame from base 1. CDR1 WNHNN and CDR2 SYGVQD are derived from the germline V gene (reference sequence). This clone was detected a few times. Its cognate antigen has yet to be identified. No clone much larger than this one lies a single base away; base qualities are absent. This receptor was obtained from a human donor in good health. The V and J genes are TRBV10-1 and TRBJ1-1, with the D gene call left open. The specimen was CD8+ T cells sorted from blood. The CDR3 protein sequence reads: CASSVTRANTEAFF. The bases are TGCGCCAGCAGTGTAACTAGAGCGAACACTGAAGCTTTCTTT.